This T cell receptor (beta chain) was profiled in a study of early T cells in non-severe SARS-CoV-2 infection. General study results and limits: Reliance on VDJdb matching favored anti-spike CD8 responses; private and CD4 specificities were missed.

Germline CDR1 and CDR2: SGHAT and FQNNGV. This CDR3 spans 14 amino acids. Deletions cut 4 bases from V and 9 bases from J, with 13 bases between. This clonotype was recorded at least ten times. Antigen: not known. TCRdb processed the 5' RACE reads anew with MiXCR; each CDR3 protein has one entry. The sample has about 80,000 distinct CDR3 sequences, more than 7.5% seen once. The V gene is TRBV11-2, the J gene TRBJ1-6; D might be TRBD1 (6 bases). Sequences were obtained from whole blood. The origin of this receptor is an adult who was a healthcare worker with PCR-confirmed SARS-CoV-2 infection or an uninfected control (not recorded which). The CDR3 region has the DNA TGTGCCAGCAGCTATACAGGGCGCGGTTCACCCCTCCACTTT. Its protein product is CASSYTGRGSPLHF.